The sequence of this T cell receptor (beta chain) was determined in a study of cytomegalovirus exposure and HLA in healthy donors. Study results and caveats: Only CMV serostatus was available as immune exposure information.

Concerning this clone: What it binds is not known.

The PCR used 60 Vbeta and 13 Jbeta primers. The table came from immunoSEQ multiplex PCR; TCRdb's copy has only in-frame clones and leaves some out. The sample includes 200,000 to 250,000 clones, around 85% seen only once; the top ten take 0.2% to 0.25%. In germline, CDR1 is SGHTA, CDR2 FQGNSA. This CDR3 is 16 amino acids long. V was clipped by 5 bases and J by 0 bases; unmatched bases: 8. The source of this sequence is a girl aged 2-15 years in good health and CMV-seronegative. The chain is built from TRBV7-2 and TRBJ1-1; 8 bases match TRBD1. Sequencing input: PBMCs. CDR3 protein: CASSPPRDRLNTEAFF. Here the CDR3 DNA reads TGTGCCAGCAGCCCTCCGAGGGACAGGTTGAACACTGAAGCTTTCTTT.